This T cell receptor beta chain was obtained from a study of T-cell memory formation after mild COVID-19. About this clonotype itself: Its antigen remains unknown.

Study-wide results and caveats: Researchers found some responding clones in pre-infection memory, a sign that cross-reactive memory joined.

UMIs and sample barcodes were carried by the TCR alpha and TCR beta cDNA libraries that 5'RACE produced using constant-segment primers. TCRdb analysed the 5' RACE reads with MiXCR anew, one entry per CDR3 protein. The sample holds about 270,000 distinct CDR3 sequences, 15% to 19% seen once. V was clipped by 0 bases and J by 4 bases, with 14 bases between them. The CDR3 totals 16 residues. The germline V gene has CDR1 SGHRS and CDR2 YFSETQ. This TCR came from an adult woman who had mild COVID-19 (a few samples of this study predate the infection). Cell type and time point are not known. This chain links TRBV5-1 with TRBJ1-3, with D possibly matching TRBD1 (6 bases). The sequenced sample consisted of PBMCs or a T cell subset sorted from them (not recorded which). The CDR3 is CASSLVAQGGGNTIYF. The CDR3 region has the DNA TGCGCCAGCAGCTTGGTAGCACAGGGCGGCGGAAACACCATATATTTT.